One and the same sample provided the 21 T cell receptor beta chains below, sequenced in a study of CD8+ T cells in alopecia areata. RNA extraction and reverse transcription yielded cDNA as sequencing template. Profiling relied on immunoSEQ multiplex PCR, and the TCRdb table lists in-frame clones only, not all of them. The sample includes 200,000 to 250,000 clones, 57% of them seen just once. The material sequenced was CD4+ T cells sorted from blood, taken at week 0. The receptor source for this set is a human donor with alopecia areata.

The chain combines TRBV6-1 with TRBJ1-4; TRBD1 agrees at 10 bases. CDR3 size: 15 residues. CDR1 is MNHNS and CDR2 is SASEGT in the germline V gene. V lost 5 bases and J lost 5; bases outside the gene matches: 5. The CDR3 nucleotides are TGTGCCAGCAGTACCCAGGGACAGGGGAATGAAAAACTGTTTTTT. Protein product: CASSTQGQGNEKLFF.

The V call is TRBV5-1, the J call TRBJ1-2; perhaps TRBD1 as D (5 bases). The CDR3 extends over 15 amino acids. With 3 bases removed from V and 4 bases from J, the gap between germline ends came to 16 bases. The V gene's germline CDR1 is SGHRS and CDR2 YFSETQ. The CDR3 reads CASSSVLGGGYGYTF. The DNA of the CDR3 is TGCGCCAGCAGCTCGGTGTTGGGGGGAGGCTATGGCTACACCTTC.

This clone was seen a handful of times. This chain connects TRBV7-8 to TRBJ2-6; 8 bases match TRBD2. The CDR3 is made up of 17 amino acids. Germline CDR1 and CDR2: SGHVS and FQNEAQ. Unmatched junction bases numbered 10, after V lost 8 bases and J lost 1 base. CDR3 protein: CASLPGGWFSGANVLTF. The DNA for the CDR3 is TGTGCCAGCCTCCCGGGAGGGTGGTTTTCTGGGGCCAACGTCCTGACTTTC.

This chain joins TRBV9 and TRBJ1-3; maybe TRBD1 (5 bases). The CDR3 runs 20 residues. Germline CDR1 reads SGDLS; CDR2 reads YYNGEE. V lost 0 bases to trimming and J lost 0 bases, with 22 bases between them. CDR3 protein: CASSVELPQRGMVSGNTIYF. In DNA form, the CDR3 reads TGTGCCAGCAGCGTAGAATTGCCCCAACGGGGGATGGTCTCTGGAAACACCATATATTTT. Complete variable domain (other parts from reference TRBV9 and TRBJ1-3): DSGVTQTPKHLITATGQRVTLRCSPRSGDLSVYWYQQSLDQGLQFLIQYYNGEERAKGNILERFSAQQFPDLHSELNLSSLELGDSALYFCASSVELPQRGMVSGNTIYFGEGSWLTVV.

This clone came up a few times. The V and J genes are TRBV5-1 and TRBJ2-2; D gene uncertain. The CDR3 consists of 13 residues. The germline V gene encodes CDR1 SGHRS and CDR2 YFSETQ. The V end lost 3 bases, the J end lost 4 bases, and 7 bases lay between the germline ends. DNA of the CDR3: TGCGCCAGCAGCTCCCCTACCACCGGGGAGCTGTTTTTT. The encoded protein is CASSSPTTGELFF.

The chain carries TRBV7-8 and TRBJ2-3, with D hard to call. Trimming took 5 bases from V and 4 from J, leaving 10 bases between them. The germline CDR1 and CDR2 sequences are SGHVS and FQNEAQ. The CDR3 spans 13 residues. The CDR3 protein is CASSPDLPDTQYF. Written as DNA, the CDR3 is TGTGCCAGCAGCCCCGACCTCCCAGATACGCAGTATTTT.

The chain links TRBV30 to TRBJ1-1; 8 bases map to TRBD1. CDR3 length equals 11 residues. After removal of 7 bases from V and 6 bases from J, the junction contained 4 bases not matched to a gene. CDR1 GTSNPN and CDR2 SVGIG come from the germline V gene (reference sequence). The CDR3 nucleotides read TGTGCCTTGACAGGGGAGGCTGAAGCTTTCTTT. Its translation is CALTGEAEAFF.

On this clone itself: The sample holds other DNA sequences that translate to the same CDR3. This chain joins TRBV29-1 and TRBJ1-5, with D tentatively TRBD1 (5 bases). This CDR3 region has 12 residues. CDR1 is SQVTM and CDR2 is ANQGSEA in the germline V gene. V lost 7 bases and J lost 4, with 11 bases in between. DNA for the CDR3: TGCAGCGCGGGCGACAGAAATCAGCCCCAGCATTTT. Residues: CSAGDRNQPQHF.

This chain's CDR3 is CASSLGQVPSYEQYF. The CDR3 DNA follows: TGCGCCAGCAGCCTAGGACAGGTCCCCTCCTACGAGCAGTACTTC. This chain connects TRBV4-1 to TRBJ2-7; 7 bases line up with TRBD1. The CDR3 has 15 amino acids. Trimming cost V 4 bases and J 0 bases; bases outside gene matches: 6. Germline V gives CDR1 MGHRA, CDR2 YSYEKL.

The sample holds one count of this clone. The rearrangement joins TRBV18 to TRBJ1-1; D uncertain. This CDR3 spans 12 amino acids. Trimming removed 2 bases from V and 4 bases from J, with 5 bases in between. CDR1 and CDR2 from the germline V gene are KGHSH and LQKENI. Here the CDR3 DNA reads TGTGCCAGCTCACCAAGAAGCACTGAAGCTTTCTTT. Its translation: CASSPRSTEAFF. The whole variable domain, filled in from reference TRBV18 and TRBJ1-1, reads NAGVMQNPRHLVRRRGQEARLRCSPMKGHSHVYWYRQLPEEGLKFMVYLQKENIIDESGMPKERFSAEFPKEGPSILRIQQVVRGDSAAYFCASSPRSTEAFFGQGTRLTVV.

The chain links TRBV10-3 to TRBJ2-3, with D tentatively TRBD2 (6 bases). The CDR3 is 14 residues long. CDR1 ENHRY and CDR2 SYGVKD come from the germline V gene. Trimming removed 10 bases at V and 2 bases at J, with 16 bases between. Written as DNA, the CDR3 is TGTGCCACGGCCTTCGGGACTTCCACAGATACGCAGTATTTT. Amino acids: CATAFGTSTDTQYF.

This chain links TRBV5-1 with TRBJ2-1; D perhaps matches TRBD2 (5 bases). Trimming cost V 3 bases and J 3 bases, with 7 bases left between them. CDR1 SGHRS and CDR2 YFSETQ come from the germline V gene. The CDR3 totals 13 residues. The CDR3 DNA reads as TGCGCCAGCAGCTCCGGACTCTACAATGAGCAGTTCTTC. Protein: CASSSGLYNEQFF.

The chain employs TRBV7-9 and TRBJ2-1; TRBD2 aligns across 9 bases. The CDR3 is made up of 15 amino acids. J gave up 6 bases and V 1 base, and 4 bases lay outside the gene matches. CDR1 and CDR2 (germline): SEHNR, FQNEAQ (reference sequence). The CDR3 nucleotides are TGTGCCAGCAGCTTAGGACTAGCGGAGATCAATGAGCAGTTCTTC. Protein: CASSLGLAEINEQFF.

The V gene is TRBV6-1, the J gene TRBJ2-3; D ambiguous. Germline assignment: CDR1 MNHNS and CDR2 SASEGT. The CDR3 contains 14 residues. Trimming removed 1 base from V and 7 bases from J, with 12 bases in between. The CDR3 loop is CASSEGTALNTQYF. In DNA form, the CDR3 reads TGTGCCAGCAGTGAAGGTACGGCGTTGAATACGCAGTATTTT.

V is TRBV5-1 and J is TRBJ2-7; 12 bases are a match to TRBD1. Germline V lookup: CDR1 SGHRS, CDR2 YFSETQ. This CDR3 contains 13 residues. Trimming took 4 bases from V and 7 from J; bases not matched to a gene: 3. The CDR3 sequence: CASSRDRGREQYF. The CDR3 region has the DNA TGCGCCAGCAGCCGGGACAGGGGGCGAGAGCAGTACTTC. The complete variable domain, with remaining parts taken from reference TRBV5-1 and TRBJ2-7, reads KAGVTQTPRYLIKTRGQQVTLSCSPISGHRSVSWYQQTPGQGLQFLFEYFSETQRNKGNFPGRFSGRQFSNSRSEMNVSTLELGDSALYLCASSRDRGREQYFGPGTRLTVT.

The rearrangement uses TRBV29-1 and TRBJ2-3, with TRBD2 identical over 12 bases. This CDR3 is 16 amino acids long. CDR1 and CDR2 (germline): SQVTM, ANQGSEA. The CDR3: CTISVLAGGQGDTQYF. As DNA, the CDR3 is TGCACCATATCCGTACTAGCGGGAGGACAAGGAGATACGCAGTATTTT.

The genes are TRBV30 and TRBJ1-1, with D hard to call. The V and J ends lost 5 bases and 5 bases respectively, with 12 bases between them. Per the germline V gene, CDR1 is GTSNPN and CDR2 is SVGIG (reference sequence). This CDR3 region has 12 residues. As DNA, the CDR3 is TGTGCCTGGCAAGCGACCGCGACTGAAGCTTTCTTT. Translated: CAWQATATEAFF.

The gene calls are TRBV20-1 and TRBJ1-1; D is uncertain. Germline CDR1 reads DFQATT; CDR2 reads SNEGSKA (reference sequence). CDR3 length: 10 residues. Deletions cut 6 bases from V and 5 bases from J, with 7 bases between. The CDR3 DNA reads TGCAGTGCGAGGATGACTGAAGCTTTCTTT. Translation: CSARMTEAFF.

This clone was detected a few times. The CDR3 DNA reads as TGTGCCAGCAGCCCGACCAGGAGCCCCGGCGAGCAGTACTTC. Translating it yields CASSPTRSPGEQYF. V gene TRBV11-2 combines with J gene TRBJ2-7, with D unclear. This CDR3 contains 14 residues. With 5 bases removed from V and 6 bases from J, the gap between germline ends came to 17 bases. CDR1 and CDR2 from the germline V gene are SGHAT and FQNNGV.

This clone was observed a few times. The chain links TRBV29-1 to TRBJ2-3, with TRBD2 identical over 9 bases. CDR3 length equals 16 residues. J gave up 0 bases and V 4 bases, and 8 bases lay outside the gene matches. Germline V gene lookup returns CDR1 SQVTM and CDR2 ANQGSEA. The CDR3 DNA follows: TGCAGCGTTGGGGGCCCCACTAGCGGGAGCACAGATACGCAGTATTTT. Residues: CSVGGPTSGSTDTQYF.

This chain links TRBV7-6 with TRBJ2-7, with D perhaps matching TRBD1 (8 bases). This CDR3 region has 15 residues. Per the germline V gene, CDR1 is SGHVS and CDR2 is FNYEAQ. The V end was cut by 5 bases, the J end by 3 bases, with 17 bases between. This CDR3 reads CASSKITGGVYEQYF. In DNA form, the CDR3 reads TGTGCCAGCAGCAAAATCACAGGGGGGGTCTACGAGCAGTACTTC.